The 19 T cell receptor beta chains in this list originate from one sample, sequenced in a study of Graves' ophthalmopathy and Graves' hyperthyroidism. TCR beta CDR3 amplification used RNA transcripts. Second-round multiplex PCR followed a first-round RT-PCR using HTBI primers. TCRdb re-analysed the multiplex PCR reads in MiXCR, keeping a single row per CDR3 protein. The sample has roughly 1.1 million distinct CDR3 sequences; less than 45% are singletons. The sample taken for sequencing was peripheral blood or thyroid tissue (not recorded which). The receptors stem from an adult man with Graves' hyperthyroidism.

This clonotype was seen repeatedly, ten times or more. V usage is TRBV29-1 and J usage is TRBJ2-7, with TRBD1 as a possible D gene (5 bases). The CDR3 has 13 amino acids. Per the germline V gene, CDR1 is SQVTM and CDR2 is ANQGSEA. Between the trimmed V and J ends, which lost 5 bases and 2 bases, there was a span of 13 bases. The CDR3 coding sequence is TGCAGCGTTCTAGGGGTTATGACCTACGAGCAGTACTTC. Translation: CSVLGVMTYEQYF.

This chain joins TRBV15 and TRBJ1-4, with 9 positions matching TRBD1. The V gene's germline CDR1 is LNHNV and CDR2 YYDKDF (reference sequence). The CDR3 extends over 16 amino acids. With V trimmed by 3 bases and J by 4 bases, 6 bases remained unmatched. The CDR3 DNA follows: TGTGCCACCAGCAGCCAAGGGACAGGGAGTAATGAAAAACTGTTTTTT. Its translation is CATSSQGTGSNEKLFF.

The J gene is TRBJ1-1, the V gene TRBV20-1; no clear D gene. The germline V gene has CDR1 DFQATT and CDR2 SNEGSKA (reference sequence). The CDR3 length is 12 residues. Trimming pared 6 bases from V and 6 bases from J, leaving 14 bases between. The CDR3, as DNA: TGCAGTGCCGGGAGCCCATACCCTGAAGCTTTCTTT. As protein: CSAGSPYPEAFF.

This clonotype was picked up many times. This CDR3 is CASYGASDSEQYF. The CDR3 DNA reads as TGCGCCAGCTATGGGGCTAGTGACTCCGAGCAGTACTTC. The chain joins TRBV5-1 to TRBJ2-7, with D maybe TRBD1 (5 bases). CDR1 is SGHRS, CDR2 YFSETQ, per germline. The CDR3 has 13 residues. Deletions cut 7 bases from V and 6 bases from J, with 17 bases between.

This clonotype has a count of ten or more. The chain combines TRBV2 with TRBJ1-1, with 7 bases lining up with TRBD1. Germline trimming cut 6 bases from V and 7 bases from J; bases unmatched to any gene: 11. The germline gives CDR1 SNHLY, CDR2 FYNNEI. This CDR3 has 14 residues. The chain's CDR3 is CASSYDRVSGEAFF. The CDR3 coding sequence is TGTGCCAGCAGCTACGACAGGGTGAGTGGTGAAGCTTTCTTT. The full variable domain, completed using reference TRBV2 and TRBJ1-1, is EPEVTQTPSHQVTQMGQEVILRCVPISNHLYFYWYRQILGQKVEFLVSFYNNEISEKSEIFDDQFSVERPDGSNFTLKIRSTKLEDSAMYFCASSYDRVSGEAFFGQGTRLTVV.

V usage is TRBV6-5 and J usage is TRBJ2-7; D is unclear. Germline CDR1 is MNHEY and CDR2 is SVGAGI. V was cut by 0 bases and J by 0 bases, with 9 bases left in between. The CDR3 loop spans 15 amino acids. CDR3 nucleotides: TGTGCCAGCAGTTACTCCCCCAGGTACTCCTACGAGCAGTACTTC. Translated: CASSYSPRYSYEQYF.

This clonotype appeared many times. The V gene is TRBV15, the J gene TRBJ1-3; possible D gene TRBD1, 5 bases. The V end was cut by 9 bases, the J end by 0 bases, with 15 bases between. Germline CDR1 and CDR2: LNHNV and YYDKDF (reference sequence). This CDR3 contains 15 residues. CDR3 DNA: TGTGCCACTAGCGGGGGGGTCAGCTCTGGAAACACCATATATTTT. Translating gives CATSGGVSSGNTIYF.

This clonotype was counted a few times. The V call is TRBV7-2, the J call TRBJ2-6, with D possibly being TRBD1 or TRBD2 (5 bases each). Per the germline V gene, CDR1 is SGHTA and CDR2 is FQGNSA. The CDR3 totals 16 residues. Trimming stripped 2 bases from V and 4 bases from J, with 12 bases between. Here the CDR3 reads CASSLIEGHGANVLTF. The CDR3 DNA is TGTGCCAGCAGCTTAATAGAGGGGCACGGGGCCAACGTCCTGACTTTC.

The CDR3, as DNA: TGTGCCAGCAGTGGAACTGAAACAGGACACTACGAGCAGTACTTC. It yields the protein CASSGTETGHYEQYF. The V call is TRBV6-1, the J call TRBJ2-7; the D gene is possibly TRBD1 (5 bases). The CDR3 spans 15 residues. The V gene lost 4 bases and the J gene lost 3 bases, with 16 bases spanning the gap. Per the germline V gene, CDR1 is MNHNS and CDR2 is SASEGT.

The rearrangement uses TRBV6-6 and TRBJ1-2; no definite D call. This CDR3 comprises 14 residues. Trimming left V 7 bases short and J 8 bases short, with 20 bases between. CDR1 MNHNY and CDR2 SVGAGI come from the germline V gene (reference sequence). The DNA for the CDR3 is TGTGCCAGCAACTCTGGGCGGGGTCTCTACGGCTACACCTTC. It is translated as CASNSGRGLYGYTF.

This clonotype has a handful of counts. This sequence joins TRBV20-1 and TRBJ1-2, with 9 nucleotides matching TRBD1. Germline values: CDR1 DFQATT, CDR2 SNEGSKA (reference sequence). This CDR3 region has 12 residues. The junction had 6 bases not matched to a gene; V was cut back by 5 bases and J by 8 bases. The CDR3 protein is CSAADRGYGYTF. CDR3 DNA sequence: TGCAGTGCTGCGGACAGGGGCTACGGCTACACCTTC.

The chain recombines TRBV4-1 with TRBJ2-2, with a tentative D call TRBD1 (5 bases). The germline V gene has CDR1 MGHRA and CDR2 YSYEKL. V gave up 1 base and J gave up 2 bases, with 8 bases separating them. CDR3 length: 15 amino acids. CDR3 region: CASSQAGQNTGELFF. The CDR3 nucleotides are TGCGCCAGCAGCCAAGCTGGACAAAACACCGGGGAGCTGTTTTTT.

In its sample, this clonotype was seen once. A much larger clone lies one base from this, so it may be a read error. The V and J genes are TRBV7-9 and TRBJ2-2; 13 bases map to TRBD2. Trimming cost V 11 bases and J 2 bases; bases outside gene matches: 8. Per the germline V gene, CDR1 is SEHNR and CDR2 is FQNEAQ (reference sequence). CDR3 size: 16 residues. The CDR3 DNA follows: TGTGCCCCCGCCGGGACTAGCGGGGTTAACACCGGGGAGCTGTTTTTT. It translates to CAPAGTSGVNTGELFF. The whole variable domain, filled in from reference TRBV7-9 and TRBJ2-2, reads DTGVSQNPRHKITKRGQNVTFRCDPISEHNRLYWYRQTLGQGPEFLTYFQNEAQLEKSRLLSDRFSAERPKGSFSTLEIQRTEQGDSAMYLCAPAGTSGVNTGELFFGEGSRLTVL.

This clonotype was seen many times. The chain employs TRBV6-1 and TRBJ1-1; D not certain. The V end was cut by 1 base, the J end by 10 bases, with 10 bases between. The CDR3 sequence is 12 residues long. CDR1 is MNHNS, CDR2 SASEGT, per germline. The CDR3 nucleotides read TGTGCCAGCAGTGAAGTGTCCTCCCGAGCTTTCTTT. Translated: CASSEVSSRAFF.

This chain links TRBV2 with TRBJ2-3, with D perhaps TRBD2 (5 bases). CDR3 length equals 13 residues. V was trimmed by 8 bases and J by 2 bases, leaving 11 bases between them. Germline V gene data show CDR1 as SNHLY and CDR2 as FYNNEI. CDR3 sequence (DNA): TGTGCCAGCGTCGTCGGGGACACAGATACGCAGTATTTT. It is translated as CASVVGDTDTQYF.

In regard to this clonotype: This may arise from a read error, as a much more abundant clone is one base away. The CDR3 reads CSAREGSGGIEAFF. In nucleotides, the CDR3 is TGCAGTGCTAGAGAGGGCTCAGGGGGCATTGAAGCTTTCTTT. The rearrangement links TRBV20-1 to TRBJ1-1, with TRBD1 identical over 8 bases. Per the germline V gene, CDR1 is DFQATT and CDR2 is SNEGSKA (reference sequence). Trimming cost V 0 bases and J 7 bases; bases outside gene matches: 7. The CDR3 consists of 14 residues.

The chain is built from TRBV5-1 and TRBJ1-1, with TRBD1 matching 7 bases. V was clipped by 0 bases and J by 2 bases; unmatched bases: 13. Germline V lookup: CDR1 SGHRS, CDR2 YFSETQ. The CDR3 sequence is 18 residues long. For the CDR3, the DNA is TGCGCCAGCAGCTTGGATAATCCGATAAGGGGGCTAAACACTGAAGCTTTCTTT. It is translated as CASSLDNPIRGLNTEAFF.

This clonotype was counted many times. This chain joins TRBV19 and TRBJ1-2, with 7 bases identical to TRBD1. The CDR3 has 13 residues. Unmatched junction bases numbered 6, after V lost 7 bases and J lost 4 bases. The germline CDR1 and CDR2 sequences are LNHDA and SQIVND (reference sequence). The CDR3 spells CASTPTGTYGYTF. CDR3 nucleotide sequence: TGTGCCAGTACTCCGACAGGGACCTATGGCTACACCTTC.

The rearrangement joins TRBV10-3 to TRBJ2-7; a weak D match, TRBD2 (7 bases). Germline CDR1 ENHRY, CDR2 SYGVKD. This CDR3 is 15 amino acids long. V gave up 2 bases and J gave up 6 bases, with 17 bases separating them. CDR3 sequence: CAISEKSGDYSEQYF. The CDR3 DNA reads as TGTGCCATCAGTGAGAAGTCAGGGGACTATAGCGAGCAGTACTTC.